The 29 T cell receptor beta chains presented below share a single source sample, sequenced in a study of cytomegalovirus exposure and HLA in healthy donors. 60 Vbeta and 13 Jbeta primers were used in PCR. TCRdb's copy holds only in-frame clones and misses some; the assay was immunoSEQ multiplex PCR. The sample records some 130,000 clones, roughly four fifths being singletons. Input material: PBMCs. All receptors derive from a man under 40 in good health and CMV-seronegative.

As concerns this clone: Sequence at one end of the junction differs from germline and may be a read error. The V and J genes are TRBV7-2 and TRBJ2-6, with 7 bases matching TRBD1. The CDR3 is 16 amino acids. Germline CDR1 reads SGHTA; CDR2 reads FQGNSA. The CDR3 sequence is CASSVQGSSGANGLTF. Here the CDR3 DNA reads TGTGCCAGCAGCGTACAGGGGAGCTCTGGGGCCAACGGCCTGACTTTC.

This chain connects TRBV7-2 to TRBJ2-7; 8 bases match TRBD1. After removal of 5 bases from V and 6 bases from J, the junction contained 9 bases not matched to a gene. This CDR3 comprises 14 residues. The germline V gene encodes CDR1 SGHTA and CDR2 FQGNSA. Here the CDR3 reads CASSTRQGTLEQYF. CDR3 coding DNA: TGTGCCAGCAGCACTCGACAGGGGACCCTCGAGCAGTACTTC.

The chain couples TRBV5-1 to TRBJ1-4, with 7 bases identical to TRBD1. Germline values: CDR1 SGHRS, CDR2 YFSETQ. This CDR3 is built from 15 residues. The V gene end was trimmed by 4 bases and the J gene end by 8 bases; junction bases not matched to a gene: 11. The CDR3 DNA reads as TGCGCCAGCAGCCGGGGGCCGGGACAGACAGAAAAACTGTTTTTT. Translation: CASSRGPGQTEKLFF.

This sequence joins TRBV5-1 and TRBJ1-4; D perhaps matches TRBD1 (5 bases). CDR3 length: 14 amino acids. V lost 6 bases and J lost 0, with 9 bases in between. Germline CDR1 is SGHRS and CDR2 is YFSETQ. The CDR3: CASKGQSTNEKLFF. The CDR3 region has the DNA TGCGCCAGCAAGGGGCAATCAACTAATGAAAAACTGTTTTTT.

This clone was seen more than once but under ten times. This rearrangement joins TRBV5-1 to TRBJ1-2; 7 bases match TRBD1. V lost 4 bases to trimming and J lost 2 bases; unmatched junction nucleotides: 2. Germline V gives CDR1 SGHRS, CDR2 YFSETQ. The length of the CDR3 is 13 residues. CDR3 protein: CASSETGNYGYTF. The CDR3 nucleotides read TGCGCCAGCAGCGAGACAGGGAACTATGGCTACACCTTC.

As for this clone: One end of the junction does not line up with germline, which may come from a read error. At the DNA level, this CDR3 is encoded by other sequences in the same sample as well. The V gene is TRBV28, the J gene TRBJ1-1; D is perhaps TRBD1 (5 bases). Germline V gene lookup returns CDR1 MDHEN and CDR2 SYDVKM. The CDR3 has 12 residues. The CDR3 protein is CASSWGSTEAFF. The DNA for the CDR3 is TGTGCCAGCAGTTGGGGCAGCACTGAGGCTTTCTTT.

This chain connects TRBV5-1 to TRBJ2-7; no definite D call. The germline gives CDR1 SGHRS, CDR2 YFSETQ. The CDR3 runs 12 residues. CDR3 sequence: CFKQKAAYEQYF. In DNA, the CDR3 is TGCTTCAAGCAGAAGGCGGCATACGAGCAGTACTTC.

The genes are TRBV9 and TRBJ2-2, with 8 bases identical to TRBD1. CDR3 length: 16 amino acids. CDR1 is SGDLS, CDR2 YYNGEE, per germline. Trimming removed 3 bases from V and 4 bases from J; junction bases left unmatched: 8. The DNA for the CDR3 is TGTGCCAGCAGCGGGATTGACAGGGGTAGCACCGGGGAGCTGTTTTTT. Protein sequence: CASSGIDRGSTGELFF. Variable domain in full (rest from reference TRBV9 and TRBJ2-2): DSGVTQTPKHLITATGQRVTLRCSPRSGDLSVYWYQQSLDQGLQFLIQYYNGEERAKGNILERFSAQQFPDLHSELNLSSLELGDSALYFCASSGIDRGSTGELFFGEGSRLTVL.

This clone was seen only a few times. V usage is TRBV5-1 and J usage is TRBJ2-3, with 15 positions matching TRBD2. In germline, CDR1 is SGHRS, CDR2 YFSETQ. Trimming at V came to 0 bases and at J to 7 bases, leaving 3 bases not matched to a gene. The CDR3 loop spans 16 amino acids. The CDR3 is CASSLEGLAGGNTQYF. DNA of the CDR3: TGCGCCAGCAGCTTGGAGGGACTAGCGGGAGGTAATACGCAGTATTTT.

The V gene is TRBV30, the J gene TRBJ2-1; 10 positions match TRBD1. Germline loops: CDR1 GTSNPN, CDR2 SVGIG (reference sequence). The CDR3 runs to 15 residues. V lost 3 bases and J lost 5; bases outside the gene matches: 7. In nucleotides, the CDR3 is TGTGCCTGGAGCCCGGGGACAGGGGCGAACAATGAGCAGTTCTTC. Protein product: CAWSPGTGANNEQFF.

The J gene is TRBJ2-6, the V gene TRBV7-9, with TRBD2 matching 13 bases. Germline V lookup: CDR1 SEHNR, CDR2 FQNEAQ (reference sequence). This CDR3 is 19 amino acids long. J gave up 2 bases and V 3 bases, and 7 bases lay outside the gene matches. The CDR3 nucleotides are TGTGCCAGCAGCTTCGGACTAGCGGGAGTTTCTGCTGGGGCCAACGTCCTGACTTTC. This codes for CASSFGLAGVSAGANVLTF.

This chain joins TRBV28 and TRBJ2-1, with 9 nucleotides matching TRBD1. This CDR3 is built from 16 residues. Per germline, CDR1 MDHEN and CDR2 SYDVKM. Trimming at V came to 6 bases and at J to 6 bases, leaving 12 bases not matched to a gene. The CDR3 loop is CASSWEGTGKFNEQFF. DNA for the CDR3: TGTGCCAGCAGCTGGGAGGGGACAGGGAAGTTCAATGAGCAGTTCTTC.

This rearrangement joins TRBV30 to TRBJ1-1; 7 bases agree with TRBD1. This CDR3 has 14 amino acids. The trim removed 8 bases at V and 0 bases at J, leaving 9 bases unmatched. CDR1 is GTSNPN and CDR2 is SVGIG in the germline V gene (reference sequence). The DNA of the CDR3 is TGTGCCGGGGCCGGAGACAGGGTGAACACTGAAGCTTTCTTT. Its protein is CAGAGDRVNTEAFF.

The chain employs TRBV18 and TRBJ2-2; 9 nucleotides agree with TRBD2. Germline loops: CDR1 KGHSH, CDR2 LQKENI. V lost 0 bases and J lost 10; bases outside the gene matches: 6. The CDR3 is made up of 15 amino acids. Written as DNA, the CDR3 is TGTGCCAGCTCACCACCGGCGGGGGGGAGCGCGGAGCTGTTTTTT. Translation: CASSPPAGGSAELFF. The full variable domain, its missing parts supplied by reference TRBV18 and TRBJ2-2, is NAGVMQNPRHLVRRRGQEARLRCSPMKGHSHVYWYRQLPEEGLKFMVYLQKENIIDESGMPKERFSAEFPKEGPSILRIQQVVRGDSAAYFCASSPPAGGSAELFFGEGSRLTVL.

The chain is built from TRBV7-9 and TRBJ2-5, with D possibly matching TRBD1 (6 bases). This CDR3 has 14 amino acids. Germline-derived CDR1 and CDR2 are SEHNR and FQNEAQ (reference sequence). Trimming stripped 5 bases from V and 5 bases from J, with 15 bases between. CDR3 DNA sequence: TGTGCCAGCAGCCGCTCACAGGGCGTTGAGACCCAGTACTTC. Its translation is CASSRSQGVETQYF. Together with reference TRBV7-9 and TRBJ2-5, the CDR3 gives the full variable domain: DTGVSQNPRHKITKRGQNVTFRCDPISEHNRLYWYRQTLGQGPEFLTYFQNEAQLEKSRLLSDRFSAERPKGSFSTLEIQRTEQGDSAMYLCASSRSQGVETQYFGPGTRLLVL.

The rearrangement joins TRBV5-1 to TRBJ2-3; TRBD2 matches 8 bases. The V segment lost 3 bases and the J segment 7 bases; nucleotides outside the gene matches: 16. CDR3 length: 17 residues. Looked up from germline, CDR1 is SGHRS and CDR2 is YFSETQ. CDR3 coding DNA: TGCGCCAGCAGCTATACCGGGACTAGGGGTGGGAGGTATACGCAGTATTTT. The encoded protein is CASSYTGTRGGRYTQYF.

The rearrangement links TRBV9 to TRBJ1-2; possibly TRBD1 for D (5 bases). The CDR3 extends over 15 amino acids. V was trimmed by 4 bases and J by 4 bases, leaving 17 bases between them. CDR1 is SGDLS and CDR2 is YYNGEE in the germline V gene. The CDR3 spells CASSPRSGEGYGYTF. CDR3 sequence (DNA): TGTGCCAGCAGCCCCCGATCGGGGGAGGGCTATGGCTACACCTTC.

The CDR3 region is CASSSSGGGTGQPQHF. The CDR3 bases are TGTGCCAGCAGCTCCTCGGGAGGGGGCACGGGTCAGCCCCAGCATTTT. This chain joins TRBV5-6 and TRBJ1-5; 7 bases match TRBD1. With 3 bases clipped from V and 6 bases from J, the junction kept 12 bases outside the gene matches. The CDR3 contains 16 residues. Per germline, CDR1 SGHDT and CDR2 YYEEEE. Full variable domain (rest looked up from reference TRBV5-6 and TRBJ1-5): DAGVTQSPTHLIKTRGQQVTLRCSPKSGHDTVSWYQQALGQGPQFIFQYYEEEERQRGNFPDRFSGHQFPNYSSELNVNALLLGDSALYLCASSSSGGGTGQPQHFGDGTRLSIL.

This chain links TRBV4-1 with TRBJ2-7, with D possibly matching TRBD1 (5 bases). This CDR3 has 13 residues. Per the germline V gene, CDR1 is MGHRA and CDR2 is YSYEKL. Trimming took 2 bases from V and 4 from J, leaving 9 bases between them. The CDR3 sequence: CASSQQGGYEQYF. The CDR3 DNA reads TGCGCCAGCAGCCAACAGGGCGGTTACGAGCAGTACTTC.

This chain uses TRBV6-1 with TRBJ2-3, with TRBD1 matching over 7 bases. The trim removed 1 base at V and 4 bases at J, leaving 5 bases unmatched. Germline CDR1 reads MNHNS; CDR2 reads SASEGT. This CDR3 contains 15 residues. In DNA form, the CDR3 reads TGTGCCAGCAGTGAAGAGGGGGCGATTCCAGATACGCAGTATTTT. It translates to CASSEEGAIPDTQYF.

The chain couples TRBV28 to TRBJ1-4; possible D gene TRBD1, 5 bases. CDR3 size: 15 residues. The germline V and J ends were trimmed by 5 bases and 7 bases, with 17 bases remaining between them. Germline V lookup: CDR1 MDHEN, CDR2 SYDVKM. The chain's CDR3 is CASSIGTVGGEKLFF. DNA of the CDR3: TGTGCCAGCAGTATTGGAACAGTCGGGGGTGAAAAACTGTTTTTT. The full variable domain, in which reference TRBV28 and TRBJ1-4 provide the parts outside the CDR3, is DVKVTQSSRYLVKRTGEKVFLECVQDMDHENMFWYRQDPGLGLRLIYFSYDVKMKEKGDIPEGYSVSREKKERFSLILESASTNQTSMYLCASSIGTVGGEKLFFGSGTQLSVL.

The V gene is TRBV5-4, the J gene TRBJ1-1, with D perhaps TRBD1 (5 bases). V lost 0 bases and J 1 base, leaving 10 bases between the germline ends. The CDR3 runs 15 residues. Germline loops: CDR1 SGHNT, CDR2 YYREEE (reference sequence). The CDR3 nucleotides read TGTGCCAGCAGCTTGGCCTTGCAGGGGAACACTGAAGCTTTCTTT. This gives the protein CASSLALQGNTEAFF.

The CDR3 DNA follows: TGCGCCAGCAGCTTAATCGGGACAGGGGGAACTGAAGCTTTCTTT. Translating it yields CASSLIGTGGTEAFF. The chain combines TRBV5-1 with TRBJ1-1; the match to TRBD1 covers 11 bases. V dropped 2 bases and J dropped 5; count of bases not matched to a gene: 5. The length of the CDR3 is 15 residues. Germline assignment: CDR1 SGHRS and CDR2 YFSETQ.

The chain uses TRBV28 and TRBJ1-4; TRBD1 matches at 7 bases. In germline, CDR1 is MDHEN, CDR2 SYDVKM. The CDR3 is 17 residues long. With 3 bases clipped from V and 3 bases from J, the junction kept 10 bases outside the gene matches. The CDR3 spells CASSFQSVGGPNEKLFF. CDR3 nucleotide sequence: TGTGCCAGCAGTTTCCAGTCGGTAGGGGGCCCTAATGAAAAACTGTTTTTT. Based on the CDR3 plus reference TRBV28 and TRBJ1-4, the full variable domain is DVKVTQSSRYLVKRTGEKVFLECVQDMDHENMFWYRQDPGLGLRLIYFSYDVKMKEKGDIPEGYSVSREKKERFSLILESASTNQTSMYLCASSFQSVGGPNEKLFFGSGTQLSVL.

As to this clone: At the DNA level, this CDR3 is encoded by other sequences in the same sample as well. This rearrangement joins TRBV5-1 to TRBJ1-1; the D gene is possibly TRBD1 (5 bases). Germline V gives CDR1 SGHRS, CDR2 YFSETQ. The CDR3 is 14 amino acids. The ends were cut back, 0 bases at V and 3 bases at J, with 9 bases in the middle. The CDR3 DNA reads as TGCGCCAGCAGCTTGGCAGGGCAGGACACTGAAGCTTTCTTT. The encoded protein is CASSLAGQDTEAFF.

This clone was observed a handful of times. The rearrangement links TRBV6-1 to TRBJ1-4; 7 bases are shared with TRBD1. In germline, CDR1 is MNHNS, CDR2 SASEGT. V trimming: 6 bases; J trimming: 6 bases; junction bases outside the gene matches: 7. The CDR3 contains 14 residues. The CDR3: CASRQGNSDEKLFF. CDR3 nucleotides: TGTGCCAGCAGACAGGGGAATAGTGATGAAAAACTGTTTTTT.

This chain joins TRBV9 and TRBJ1-2; D is undetermined. Germline V CDR1 and CDR2: SGDLS, YYNGEE. V gave up 2 bases and J gave up 3 bases, with 8 bases separating them. The CDR3 is made up of 13 amino acids. CDR3 DNA sequence: TGTGCCAGCAGCGTTGGAGCTTACTATGGCTACACCTTC. It specifies CASSVGAYYGYTF.

The chain employs TRBV28 and TRBJ1-4, with 7 bases fitting TRBD1. The CDR3 length is 14 residues. V lost 7 bases, J lost 4 bases, and 6 bases stayed unmatched. Germline CDR1 MDHEN, CDR2 SYDVKM. The CDR3 coding sequence is TGTGCCAGCAACGAACGGGACAGTAATGAAAAACTGTTTTTT. This sequence encodes CASNERDSNEKLFF.

The V and J genes are TRBV2 and TRBJ2-7; D might be TRBD2 (5 bases). Per germline, CDR1 SNHLY and CDR2 FYNNEI. V lost 6 bases, J lost 0 bases, and 15 bases lay in between. This CDR3 is built from 15 residues. This chain's CDR3 is CASRGDPTSSYEQYF. The CDR3 nucleotides read TGTGCCAGCAGGGGTGACCCAACTAGCTCCTACGAGCAGTACTTC.